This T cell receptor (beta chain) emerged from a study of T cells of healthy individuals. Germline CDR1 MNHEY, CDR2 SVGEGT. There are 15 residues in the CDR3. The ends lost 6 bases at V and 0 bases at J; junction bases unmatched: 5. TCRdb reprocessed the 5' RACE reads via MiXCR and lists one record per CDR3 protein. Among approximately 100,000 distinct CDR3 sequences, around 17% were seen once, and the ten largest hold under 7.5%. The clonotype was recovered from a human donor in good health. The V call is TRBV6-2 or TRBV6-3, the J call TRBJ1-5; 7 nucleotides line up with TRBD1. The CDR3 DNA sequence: TGTGCCAGCAGCCCGGGACAGTATAGCAATCAGCCCCAGCATTTT. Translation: CASSPGQYSNQPQHF.